The 31 T cell receptor beta chains below come from one sample, sequenced in a study of T-cell reconstitution after alpha-beta-depleted transplantation in children. Unique molecular identifiers tagged the TCRbeta library. TCRdb ran MiXCR on the PCR reads and lists one entry per CDR3 protein. The sample lists more than 400,000 distinct CDR3 sequences, around two fifths occurring once. The specimen was PBMCs, collected before TCRalphabeta/CD19-depleted stem cell transplant. The receptors shown here come from a girl under 10 years old with aplastic anemia, due to receive a stem cell transplant.

This clonotype was detected a few times. The rearrangement joins TRBV18 to TRBJ1-2; 7 bases agree with TRBD1. The CDR3 sequence is 14 residues long. V lost 2 bases to trimming and J lost 2 bases; unmatched junction nucleotides: 2. Germline assignment: CDR1 KGHSH and CDR2 LQKENI. This CDR3 is CASSPSGQNYGYTF. The CDR3, as DNA: TGTGCCAGCTCACCATCGGGACAGAACTATGGCTACACCTTC.

The chain has TRBV4-1 and TRBJ2-7; 10 nucleotides match TRBD1. Germline loops: CDR1 MGHRA, CDR2 YSYEKL. V was clipped by 3 bases and J by 6 bases; unmatched bases: 8. This CDR3 has 15 amino acids. The DNA for the CDR3 is TGCGCCAGCAGCCATCCGGGACAGGGGATCAGCGAGCAGTACTTC. It codes for CASSHPGQGISEQYF.

This clonotype was detected only a few times. The DNA for the CDR3 is TGTGCCAGTAGTATAGGACTAGCGGGAGGCTCCGAGCAGTACTTC. Its protein product is CASSIGLAGGSEQYF. The gene calls are TRBV19 and TRBJ2-7; 13 nucleotides align to TRBD2. V gave up 1 base and J gave up 6 bases; unmatched junction bases: 3. Germline V lookup: CDR1 LNHDA, CDR2 SQIVND (reference sequence). The CDR3 consists of 15 residues. Supplemented by reference TRBV19 and TRBJ2-7, the full variable domain reads DGGITQSPKYLFRKEGQNVTLSCEQNLNHDAMYWYRQDPGQGLRLIYYSQIVNDFQKGDIAEGYSVSREKKESFPLTVTSAQKNPTAFYLCASSIGLAGGSEQYFGPGTRLTVT.

V is TRBV7-8 and J is TRBJ2-1; D may be TRBD2 (6 bases). The CDR3 extends over 15 amino acids. Germline V lookup: CDR1 SGHVS, CDR2 FQNEAQ. Trimming removed 1 base at V and 3 bases at J, with 10 bases between. The CDR3 DNA is TGTGCCAGCAGCTTAGGTAGCGGAGACTACAATGAGCAGTTCTTC. It yields the protein CASSLGSGDYNEQFF. Full variable domain (remainder filled in from reference TRBV7-8 and TRBJ2-1): GAGVSQSPRYKVAKRGQDVALRCDPISGHVSLFWYQQALGQGPEFLTYFQNEAQLDKSGLPSDRFFAERPEGSVSTLKIQRTQQEDSAVYLCASSLGSGDYNEQFFGPGTRLTVL.

As for this clonotype: At one of its ends the junction is not consistent with the germline gene, which may arise from a read error. This chain connects TRBV28 to TRBJ2-7; D possibly matches TRBD1 or TRBD2 (5 bases each). The length of the CDR3 is 14 residues. CDR1 and CDR2 from the germline V gene are MDHEN and SYDVKM. The CDR3 bases are TGTGCCAGCAGTGCCAGCGGAAGGGGCTACGTGCAGTACTTC. As protein: CASSASGRGYVQYF.

The chain is built from TRBV6-4 and TRBJ2-1; 10 nucleotides match TRBD2. Germline lookup yields CDR1 MRHNA and CDR2 SNTAGT. J gave up 7 bases and V 7 bases, and 22 bases lay outside the gene matches. This CDR3 region has 19 residues. In DNA, the CDR3 is TGTGCCAGCACTGATTCGATAGGGGCTAGCGGGAGTTTAGGTAATGAGCAGTTCTTC. It codes for CASTDSIGASGSLGNEQFF.

The chain carries TRBV24-1 and TRBJ2-3; no reliable D call. The V gene's germline CDR1 is KGHDR and CDR2 SFDVKD. There are 11 residues in the CDR3. Deletions cut 6 bases from V and 4 bases from J, with 4 bases between. CDR3 sequence: CATSSSDTQYF. The CDR3 region has the DNA TGTGCCACCAGTTCTTCAGATACGCAGTATTTT.

Comments on this clonotype: Because the CDR3 is missing its conserved closing phenylalanine or tryptophan, this is likely a read error. The J gene is TRBJ2-1, the V gene TRBV20-1; D tentatively fits TRBD1 or TRBD2 (5 bases each). V was shortened by 5 bases and J by 0 bases, with 17 bases between the two germline ends. Germline V gene data show CDR1 as DFQATT and CDR2 as SNEGSKA (reference sequence). The CDR3 spans 16 residues. The CDR3 coding sequence is TGCAGTGCTCCACAGGACTTGTGGGGCTCCTACAATGAGCAGTTCTTA. It codes for CSAPQDLWGSYNEQFL.

At least ten counts were recorded for this clonotype. The rearrangement joins TRBV20-1 to TRBJ1-2; D may be TRBD1 (5 bases). CDR3 length: 15 amino acids. V lost 5 bases to trimming and J lost 0 bases, with 16 bases between them. Germline V CDR1 and CDR2: DFQATT, SNEGSKA (reference sequence). The CDR3 DNA reads TGCAGTGCTCGACGGCAGGGCCGTGCTAACTATGGCTACACCTTC. This encodes CSARRQGRANYGYTF.

This clonotype was detected only once. This chain links TRBV10-2 with TRBJ2-7, with 7 bases matching TRBD1. The CDR3 sequence is 16 residues long. Germline V gene data show CDR1 as WSHSY and CDR2 as SAAADI. The junction had 13 bases not matched to a gene; V was cut back by 5 bases and J by 3 bases. The CDR3 spells CASSRKPGQSRYEQYF. The CDR3 region has the DNA TGCGCCAGCAGTCGGAAGCCGGGACAGAGCCGCTACGAGCAGTACTTC.

The V gene is TRBV28, the J gene TRBJ1-2; D perhaps matches TRBD1 (6 bases). CDR1 and CDR2 from the germline V gene are MDHEN and SYDVKM. V lost 6 bases to trimming and J lost 0 bases, with 11 bases between them. CDR3 size: 14 residues. The CDR3 protein is CASRSRTANYGYTF. The CDR3 nucleotides read TGTGCCAGCAGGTCCCGGACAGCTAACTATGGCTACACCTTC.

There are many counts of this clonotype. The chain couples TRBV7-2 to TRBJ2-1; TRBD1 matches 9 bases. The CDR3 length is 16 residues. J was trimmed by 6 bases and V by 6 bases; bases with no gene match: 12. CDR1 and CDR2 (germline): SGHTA, FQGNSA. The CDR3 DNA follows: TGTGCCAGCAGTCCGACCGGGACAGGGATAGGCAATGAGCAGTTCTTC. It encodes CASSPTGTGIGNEQFF.

There are many counts of this clonotype. This chain connects TRBV6-5 to TRBJ1-2; TRBD1 is a possible D gene (5 bases). In germline, CDR1 is MNHEY, CDR2 SVGAGI. The CDR3 extends over 15 amino acids. V was pared by 2 bases and J by 8 bases, with 18 bases between. The CDR3 coding sequence is TGTGCCAGCAGTTACGGCGGGACCCCGAGGGGCGGCTACACCTTC. It translates to CASSYGGTPRGGYTF.

This clonotype was seen at least ten times. V is TRBV12-3 or TRBV12-4 and J is TRBJ1-5; 8 bases align to TRBD1. V shed 3 bases and J 7 bases; nucleotides not matched to a gene: 5. CDR3 length: 14 residues. The CDR3 nucleotides are TGTGCCAGCAGTTTGGGGACAGGATGGCAGCCCCAGCATTTT. Translating gives CASSLGTGWQPQHF.

This clonotype was detected ten times or more. The chain carries TRBV11-2 and TRBJ2-1, with D unclear. Germline V gene lookup returns CDR1 SGHAT and CDR2 FQNNGV. V dropped 0 bases and J dropped 6 bases, with 15 bases sitting between them. The length of the CDR3 is 16 residues. DNA of the CDR3: TGTGCCAGCAGCTTAGATAGGTCTTGGGCAGGCAATGAGCAGTTCTTC. Its protein product is CASSLDRSWAGNEQFF.

The V call is TRBV20-1, the J call TRBJ1-5; no clear D. The V end lost 3 bases, the J end lost 6 bases, and 3 bases lay between the germline ends. Per the germline V gene, CDR1 is DFQATT and CDR2 is SNEGSKA (reference sequence). The CDR3 sequence is 10 residues long. The CDR3 sequence is CSASFQPQHF. DNA for the CDR3: TGCAGTGCTAGTTTTCAGCCCCAGCATTTT.

This chain links TRBV7-9 with TRBJ2-7; no reliable D call. Trimming left V 5 bases short and J 2 bases short, with 13 bases between. Per germline, CDR1 SEHNR and CDR2 FQNEAQ (reference sequence). The CDR3 length is 14 residues. The CDR3 DNA sequence: TGTGCCAGCAGCGAAACTGGACGGACCTACGAGCAGTACTTC. It yields the protein CASSETGRTYEQYF.

The chain carries TRBV20-1 and TRBJ2-5; D unresolved. Trimming shortened V by 2 bases and J by 1 base, and 5 bases separated the two germline ends. Germline values: CDR1 DFQATT, CDR2 SNEGSKA (reference sequence). CDR3 length: 12 amino acids. The CDR3 DNA follows: TGCAGTGCTAGACCGGGCCAAGAGACCCAGTACTTC. It is translated as CSARPGQETQYF.

This clonotype occurred many times. The rearrangement uses TRBV29-1 and TRBJ2-3, with D perhaps TRBD2 (6 bases). The germline CDR1 and CDR2 sequences are SQVTM and ANQGSEA. V lost 3 bases to trimming and J lost 9 bases, with 10 bases between them. This CDR3 region has 11 residues. The CDR3 sequence is CSVEGLKTQYF. In nucleotides, the CDR3 is TGCAGCGTTGAGGGACTGAAGACGCAGTATTTT.

This chain uses TRBV4-3 with TRBJ2-1; D unresolved. The CDR3 totals 15 residues. Trimming stripped 8 bases from V and 9 bases from J, with 23 bases between. Germline values: CDR1 LGHNA, CDR2 YSLEER. The chain's CDR3 is CASCPSVILVAEQFF. The DNA for the CDR3 is TGCGCCAGCTGTCCAAGTGTAATATTGGTTGCTGAGCAGTTCTTC.

The CDR3 region has the DNA TGTGCCAGCAGTCTTAGCGGGAGTGTGGATGAGCAGTTCTTC. This translates into CASSLSGSVDEQFF. The V call is TRBV12-3 or TRBV12-4, the J call TRBJ2-1, with 9 bases that match TRBD2. This CDR3 has 14 amino acids. V was pared by 5 bases and J by 8 bases, with 7 bases of the junction left unmatched.

This rearrangement joins TRBV28 to TRBJ1-5, with 8 bases aligning to TRBD1. V lost 5 bases, J lost 5 bases, and 8 bases stayed unmatched. CDR3 size: 15 residues. Germline V CDR1 and CDR2: MDHEN, SYDVKM. CDR3 nucleotides: TGTGCCAGCAGTCCTCTCCGGACAGGGCATCAGCCCCAGCATTTT. It codes for CASSPLRTGHQPQHF.

The chain's CDR3 is CAISEWEVGGSSYNEQFF. As DNA, the CDR3 is TGTGCCATCAGTGAGTGGGAGGTGGGCGGGAGCTCCTACAATGAGCAGTTCTTC. The V gene is TRBV10-3, the J gene TRBJ2-1; 7 nucleotides align to TRBD2. The germline CDR1 and CDR2 sequences are ENHRY and SYGVKD. V shed 1 base, J shed 0 bases, and the junction held 9 bases outside the gene matches. This CDR3 has 18 residues.

The rearrangement links TRBV5-1 to TRBJ1-2; 9 nucleotides agree with TRBD1. The V gene's germline CDR1 is SGHRS and CDR2 YFSETQ. The CDR3 is made up of 15 amino acids. V dropped 4 bases and J dropped 4; count of bases not matched to a gene: 8. The CDR3 is CASSAAGTGSYGYTF. The CDR3 region has the DNA TGCGCCAGCAGCGCAGCCGGGACAGGGAGCTATGGCTACACCTTC.

This clonotype was counted at least ten times. This chain joins TRBV29-1 and TRBJ2-7; 9 bases fit TRBD2. CDR3 length equals 16 residues. Germline loops: CDR1 SQVTM, CDR2 ANQGSEA. J gave up 2 bases and V 0 bases, and 8 bases lay outside the gene matches. This CDR3 reads CSVEDGSSGSPYEQYF. The CDR3 DNA reads as TGCAGCGTTGAAGATGGTAGTAGCGGGAGCCCCTACGAGCAGTACTTC.

This clonotype came up many times. The rearrangement links TRBV6-1 to TRBJ2-2; perhaps D is TRBD1 or TRBD2 (7 bases each). V gave up 2 bases and J gave up 6 bases, with 19 bases separating them. Germline CDR1 reads MNHNS; CDR2 reads SASEGT. There are 17 residues in the CDR3. The CDR3 spells CASSERRQGRGAGELFF. In DNA form, the CDR3 reads TGTGCCAGCAGTGAAAGGAGACAGGGTCGGGGGGCCGGGGAGCTGTTTTTT.

This clonotype was counted only a few times. The chain carries TRBV20-1 and TRBJ2-7, with D uncertain. This CDR3 contains 13 residues. Germline V gene sequence: CDR1 DFQATT, CDR2 SNEGSKA (reference sequence). The V end lost 0 bases, the J end lost 3 bases, and 9 bases lay between the germline ends. CDR3 nucleotides: TGCAGTGCTAGAGACGAGTCATACTACGAGCAGTACTTC. Protein product: CSARDESYYEQYF.

The table lists this clonotype with a few counts. The chain is built from TRBV6-5 and TRBJ2-3, with 9 bases matching TRBD1. CDR1 and CDR2 (germline): MNHEY, SVGAGI. V lost 2 bases and J lost 2; bases outside the gene matches: 2. There are 15 residues in the CDR3. The CDR3 bases are TGTGCCAGCAGTTACGGGACAGGGAACACAGATACGCAGTATTTT. Translating gives CASSYGTGNTDTQYF.

Only a few counts were recorded for this clonotype. The chain links TRBV20-1 to TRBJ2-5; 11 bases fit TRBD2. This CDR3 region has 15 residues. V shed 6 bases, J shed 2 bases, and the junction held 8 bases outside the gene matches. Germline V gene lookup returns CDR1 DFQATT and CDR2 SNEGSKA (reference sequence). CDR3 sequence reads: CSASLAGGPQETQYF. The CDR3 region has the DNA TGCAGTGCATCCTTAGCGGGGGGGCCTCAAGAGACCCAGTACTTC.

The V gene is TRBV24-1, the J gene TRBJ2-1, with 10 bases that match TRBD1. The CDR3 is 14 amino acids. Germline V gene lookup returns CDR1 KGHDR and CDR2 SFDVKD. J lost 6 bases, V lost 8 bases, and 6 bases had no gene match. The DNA of the CDR3 is TGTGCCACCAACCTACGGACAGGGGGCAATGAGCAGTTCTTC. Its translation is CATNLRTGGNEQFF.

The sample holds a few counts of this clonotype. This chain uses TRBV2 with TRBJ1-1; D not certain. Between the trimmed V and J ends, which lost 10 bases and 1 base, there was a span of 10 bases. The CDR3 length is 12 residues. Germline V lookup: CDR1 SNHLY, CDR2 FYNNEI. The CDR3 loop reads CATLRENTEAFF. DNA of the CDR3: TGTGCCACCCTAAGGGAGAACACTGAAGCTTTCTTT.